Many counts were recorded for the clone carrying this T cell receptor beta chain. The antigen is undetermined. Germline CDR1 and CDR2: MDHEN and SYDVKM. This CDR3 region has 13 residues. Trimming stripped 8 bases from V and 10 bases from J, with 18 bases between. The data were taken from a study of regulatory T cells in long-lasting Graves disease. As for time point: newly diagnosed GD, antithyroid drugs for less than 3 months. Scientists built the TCR library using RNA that was extracted from PBMCs. Whole-study findings and limits: Persistent cases of Graves' showed reduced TCR diversity relative to newly diagnosed patients. There was favoring of TRBV28, TRBJ1-2 and TRBJ2-5 in persistent disease.

To make TCR beta libraries, researchers used iRepertoire HTBI primers and Arm-PCR of CDR3 regions. TCRdb re-called the multiplex PCR reads with MiXCR, one entry per CDR3 protein. The repertoire holds about 430,000 distinct CDR3 sequences, with approximately 15% as singletons. The data were also submitted as part of a second study, on T cells in Graves' hyperthyroidism and ophthalmopathy. That study adds: The HTBI primer set served for first-round RT-PCR of the TCR CDR3.

The receptor's source is a woman aged 40 to 55 with Graves disease. The V gene is TRBV28, the J gene TRBJ2-1; TRBD1 might be the D (6 bases). This sample comprised peripheral blood mononuclear cells (PBMCs), obtained at new diagnosis, from a patient treated with antithyroid drugs. CDR3 coding DNA: TGTGCCAGCGATCAGGGGACCCTCGGGGAGCAGTTCTTC. It codes for CASDQGTLGEQFF.